This T cell receptor beta chain stems from a study of T cell responses to AZD1222 COVID-19 vaccine. Findings of the study overall: The study identified only five to seven AZD1222 recipients as seropositive at baseline.

Data came from immunoSEQ multiplex PCR; TCRdb stores just in-frame clones and leaves some out. The table records under 130,000 clones, less than 95% of them present only once. This CDR3 is built from 15 residues. J gave up 0 bases and V 1 base, and 4 bases lay outside the gene matches. Looked up from germline, CDR1 is SQVTM and CDR2 is ANQGSEA. The count of this clone is one. What it binds is not known. V is TRBV29-1 and J is TRBJ2-5, with 8 bases lining up with TRBD1. Sequenced here: peripheral blood, sampled on day 0 of AZD1222 vaccination. This sequence was found in an adult in good health. The CDR3 is CSVEGGTGHQETQYF. The CDR3 DNA reads as TGCAGCGTTGAAGGCGGGACAGGTCACCAAGAGACCCAGTACTTC.